The rows below give T cell receptor beta chains drawn from one sample of a study of neoadjuvant anti-PD-1 for oral cavity cancer. Assay used: immunoSEQ multiplex PCR; TCRdb lists only in-frame clones, some missing. The sample includes 55,000 to 75,000 clones, about nine tenths seen only once; the top ten take 2.5% to 3.5%. The sequencing used PBMCs, collected after nivolumab (anti-PD-1) treatment. The origin of the receptors is a person between 40 and 85 years old with oral cavity squamous cell carcinoma. The CDR3 runs from the conserved cysteine through the conserved F or W. Fields, in order: CDR3 protein, CDR3 DNA, J gene, D gene, clone size, V gene. A D gene is named only where the DNA matches it firmly. A clone size is listed for some rows: how often the clone was seen (once, few, many), or a class if it is expanded.

CDR3 protein: CASSLFWDRGRYEQYF
CDR3 DNA: TGTGCCAGCAGCTTATTTTGGGACAGGGGTCGGTACGAGCAGTACTTC
J gene: TRBJ2-7
D gene: TRBD1
clone size: NA
V gene: TRBV13

CDR3 protein: CASSPETGQKGYTF
CDR3 DNA: TGTGCCAGCTCACCGGAGACAGGGCAAAAAGGCTACACCTTC
J gene: TRBJ1-2
D gene: TRBD1
clone size: NA
V gene: TRBV18

CDR3 protein: CASSNQQGSLGTDTQYF
CDR3 DNA: TGCGCCAGCAGCAACCAACAGGGGTCCCTCGGCACAGATACGCAGTATTTT
J gene: TRBJ2-3
D gene: TRBD1
clone size: NA
V gene: TRBV4-1

CDR3 protein: CASALAATRGTEAFF
CDR3 DNA: TGTGCCAGCGCTCTAGCGGCCACGAGAGGCACTGAAGCTTTCTTT
J gene: TRBJ1-1
D gene: NA
clone size: NA
V gene: TRBV19

CDR3 protein: CASSRQGANTGELFF
CDR3 DNA: TGTGCCAGCAGCCGACAGGGGGCAAACACCGGGGAGCTGTTTTTT
J gene: TRBJ2-2
D gene: TRBD1
clone size: NA
V gene: TRBV6-5

CDR3 protein: CASSRQGYREQYF
CDR3 DNA: TGTGCCAGCAGTCGACAGGGCTATCGGGAGCAGTACTTC
J gene: TRBJ2-7
D gene: TRBD1
clone size: NA
V gene: TRBV6-5

CDR3 protein: CASSVGDSYNEQFF
CDR3 DNA: TGTGCCAGCAGCGTAGGCGACTCCTACAATGAGCAGTTCTTC
J gene: TRBJ2-1
D gene: NA
clone size: NA
V gene: TRBV9

CDR3 protein: CASSLAQRQGNIQYF
CDR3 DNA: TGTGCCAGCAGCTTAGCGCAGAGACAGGGTAACATTCAGTACTTC
J gene: TRBJ2-4
D gene: TRBD1
clone size: NA
V gene: TRBV7-9

CDR3 protein: CSVPSGGSSYNEQFF
CDR3 DNA: TGCAGCGTCCCTAGTGGAGGGAGCTCCTACAATGAGCAGTTCTTC
J gene: TRBJ2-1
D gene: NA
clone size: NA
V gene: TRBV29-1

CDR3 protein: CASIYRGLNTEAFF
CDR3 DNA: TGTGCCAGCATTTACAGGGGCCTGAACACTGAAGCTTTCTTT
J gene: TRBJ1-1
D gene: TRBD1
clone size: NA
V gene: TRBV2

CDR3 protein: CASSLDSVGQGYNGELFF
CDR3 DNA: TGTGCCAGCAGCTTAGATTCTGTCGGACAGGGTTATAACGGGGAGCTGTTTTTT
J gene: TRBJ2-2
D gene: TRBD1
clone size: NA
V gene: TRBV11-3

CDR3 protein: CASSEGTYLPDEQFF
CDR3 DNA: TGTGCCAGCAGTGAAGGGACCTATCTTCCCGATGAGCAGTTCTTC
J gene: TRBJ2-1
D gene: NA
clone size: NA
V gene: TRBV2

CDR3 protein: CASSPSPDSSIWEAFF
CDR3 DNA: TGTGCCAGCAGCCCCTCACCGGACAGCTCAATATGGGAAGCTTTCTTT
J gene: TRBJ1-1
D gene: NA
clone size: NA
V gene: TRBV6-9

CDR3 protein: CASSRTGSSSYNEQFF
CDR3 DNA: TGCGCCAGCAGCCGCACAGGGTCGAGCTCCTACAATGAGCAGTTCTTC
J gene: TRBJ2-1
D gene: NA
clone size: NA
V gene: TRBV5-1

CDR3 protein: CASSPQGGLNYGYTF
CDR3 DNA: TGTGCCAGCAGCCCGCAGGGAGGATTAAACTATGGCTACACCTTC
J gene: TRBJ1-2
D gene: NA
clone size: NA
V gene: TRBV7-3

CDR3 protein: CSVSDRVNTGELFF
CDR3 DNA: TGCAGCGTTTCCGACAGGGTTAACACCGGGGAGCTGTTTTTT
J gene: TRBJ2-2
D gene: TRBD1
clone size: NA
V gene: TRBV29-1

CDR3 protein: CASGRIQNNEKLFF
CDR3 DNA: TGTGCCAGCGGGCGAATACAGAATAATGAAAAACTGTTTTTT
J gene: TRBJ1-4
D gene: NA
clone size: NA
V gene: TRBV18

CDR3 protein: CAWSKWGDNSPLHF
CDR3 DNA: TGTGCCTGGAGTAAATGGGGGGATAATTCACCCCTCCACTTT
J gene: TRBJ1-6
D gene: NA
clone size: NA
V gene: TRBV30

CDR3 protein: CAWSAREDQPQHF
CDR3 DNA: TGTGCCTGGAGTGCCAGGGAAGACCAGCCCCAGCATTTT
J gene: TRBJ1-5
D gene: NA
clone size: few
V gene: TRBV30

CDR3 protein: CASSFLGANTEAFF
CDR3 DNA: TGTGCCAGCAGCTTTTTGGGGGCTAACACTGAAGCTTTCTTT
J gene: TRBJ1-1
D gene: NA
clone size: few
V gene: TRBV5-6

CDR3 protein: CASSLDRVKAYEQYF
CDR3 DNA: TGTGCCAGCAGTCTTGACAGGGTGAAGGCCTACGAGCAGTACTTC
J gene: TRBJ2-7
D gene: TRBD1
clone size: NA
V gene: TRBV7-8

CDR3 protein: CASSPRSGGMNQPQHF
CDR3 DNA: TGTGCCAGCAGCCCACGAAGTGGGGGTATGAATCAGCCCCAGCATTTT
J gene: TRBJ1-5
D gene: NA
clone size: NA
V gene: TRBV7-6

CDR3 protein: CASSLGRATNEKLFF
CDR3 DNA: TGCGCCAGCAGCCTCGGACGGGCAACTAATGAAAAACTGTTTTTT
J gene: TRBJ1-4
D gene: NA
clone size: NA
V gene: TRBV4-1

CDR3 protein: CASSYDRGGYTF
CDR3 DNA: TGCGCCAGCAGCTATGACAGGGGCGGCTACACCTTC
J gene: TRBJ1-2
D gene: TRBD1
clone size: NA
V gene: TRBV5-1

CDR3 protein: CASGLDWSYEQYF
CDR3 DNA: TGTGCCAGCGGCCTGGACTGGTCCTACGAGCAGTACTTC
J gene: TRBJ2-7
D gene: NA
clone size: once
V gene: TRBV7-3

CDR3 protein: CAWSSWAGRHEQYF
CDR3 DNA: TGTGCCTGGAGCTCGTGGGCAGGGAGGCACGAGCAGTACTTC
J gene: TRBJ2-7
D gene: NA
clone size: NA
V gene: TRBV30

CDR3 protein: CASKYSSNFNNEQFF
CDR3 DNA: TGTGCCAGCAAATACAGCTCTAACTTCAACAATGAGCAGTTCTTC
J gene: TRBJ2-1
D gene: NA
clone size: NA
V gene: TRBV2

CDR3 protein: CASSPGQELYGYTF
CDR3 DNA: TGTGCCAGCAGCCCGGGACAGGAACTCTATGGCTACACCTTC
J gene: TRBJ1-2
D gene: TRBD1
clone size: NA
V gene: TRBV5-4

CDR3 protein: CASSLATSPHEQYF
CDR3 DNA: TGCGCCAGCAGCTTGGCTACTAGTCCCCACGAGCAGTACTTC
J gene: TRBJ2-7
D gene: NA
clone size: NA
V gene: TRBV5-1

CDR3 protein: CASRGTSGRNEQFF
CDR3 DNA: TGTGCCAGCAGGGGGACTAGCGGGAGAAATGAGCAGTTCTTC
J gene: TRBJ2-1
D gene: TRBD2
clone size: NA
V gene: TRBV6-1

CDR3 protein: CASSPRGDTQYF
CDR3 DNA: TGTGCCAGCAGCCCCCGTGGGGATACGCAGTATTTT
J gene: TRBJ2-3
D gene: NA
clone size: few
V gene: TRBV7-6

CDR3 protein: CASSPAPGQKHTGELFF
CDR3 DNA: TGTGCCAGCAGCCCCGCCCCGGGACAGAAACACACCGGGGAGCTGTTTTTT
J gene: TRBJ2-2
D gene: TRBD1
clone size: few
V gene: TRBV11-3

CDR3 protein: CASSRLLETWGYTF
CDR3 DNA: TGCGCCAGCAGCCGCCTCTTGGAAACTTGGGGCTACACCTTC
J gene: TRBJ1-2
D gene: NA
clone size: NA
V gene: TRBV4-1

CDR3 protein: CASSLYRLSSTHEQFF
CDR3 DNA: TGCGCCAGCAGCTTGTACCGCCTCTCATCTACTCATGAGCAGTTCTTC
J gene: TRBJ2-1
D gene: NA
clone size: NA
V gene: TRBV5-1

CDR3 protein: CASSTRADTQYF
CDR3 DNA: TGTGCCAGTAGTACAAGGGCAGATACGCAGTATTTT
J gene: TRBJ2-3
D gene: NA
clone size: NA
V gene: TRBV19

CDR3 protein: CAWSVLWGEGTEAFF
CDR3 DNA: TGTGCCTGGAGTGTACTTTGGGGGGAAGGGACTGAAGCTTTCTTT
J gene: TRBJ1-1
D gene: NA
clone size: NA
V gene: TRBV30

CDR3 protein: CAISEGQGVREQYF
CDR3 DNA: TGTGCCATCAGTGAGGGACAGGGGGTCAGGGAGCAGTACTTC
J gene: TRBJ2-7
D gene: TRBD1
clone size: once
V gene: TRBV10-3

CDR3 protein: CASSLDGVANTEAFF
CDR3 DNA: TGTGCCAGCAGCTTAGATGGAGTTGCGAACACTGAAGCTTTCTTT
J gene: TRBJ1-1
D gene: NA
clone size: NA
V gene: TRBV7-6

CDR3 protein: CASSIEGQPNEKLFF
CDR3 DNA: TGCGCCAGCAGCATAGAGGGACAGCCTAATGAAAAACTGTTTTTT
J gene: TRBJ1-4
D gene: TRBD1
clone size: NA
V gene: TRBV4-1

CDR3 protein: CASSQRSVGDEQYF
CDR3 DNA: TGCGCCAGCAGCCAACGGTCGGTGGGAGACGAGCAGTACTTC
J gene: TRBJ2-7
D gene: NA
clone size: NA
V gene: TRBV4-1

CDR3 protein: CASRDGEKYTF
CDR3 DNA: TGTGCCAGCCGGGACGGGGAGAAGTACACCTTC
J gene: TRBJ1-2
D gene: NA
clone size: NA
V gene: TRBV2

CDR3 protein: CASSYGSGTNTDTQYF
CDR3 DNA: TGTGCCAGCAGTTACGGTAGCGGGACAAACACAGATACGCAGTATTTT
J gene: TRBJ2-3
D gene: TRBD2
clone size: NA
V gene: TRBV6-5

CDR3 protein: CASSLKYLNTGELFF
CDR3 DNA: TGTGCCAGCAGCTTAAAGTACTTGAACACCGGGGAGCTGTTTTTT
J gene: TRBJ2-2
D gene: NA
clone size: NA
V gene: TRBV7-9

CDR3 protein: CASSYLTGNTEAFF
CDR3 DNA: TGTGCCAGCAGTTACCTAACAGGGAACACTGAAGCTTTCTTT
J gene: TRBJ1-1
D gene: NA
clone size: few
V gene: TRBV6-5

CDR3 protein: CASSFDSATGTLF
CDR3 DNA: TGTGCCAGCAGCTTCGACTCTGCCACGGGCACTCTCTTC
J gene: TRBJ2-1
D gene: NA
clone size: NA
V gene: TRBV5-4

CDR3 protein: CASSGSGMDTQYF
CDR3 DNA: TGCGCCAGCAGTGGGAGCGGGATGGATACGCAGTATTTT
J gene: TRBJ2-3
D gene: TRBD2
clone size: NA
V gene: TRBV10-1

CDR3 protein: CASSPDDVRNTEAFF
CDR3 DNA: TGTGCCAGCAGCCCCGACGACGTGAGAAACACTGAAGCTTTCTTT
J gene: TRBJ1-1
D gene: NA
clone size: once
V gene: TRBV7-9

CDR3 protein: CATSRDRGGYTF
CDR3 DNA: TGTGCCACCAGCAGAGATCGGGGCGGCTACACCTTC
J gene: TRBJ1-2
D gene: NA
clone size: NA
V gene: TRBV15

CDR3 protein: CASSRGGTQETQYF
CDR3 DNA: TGCGCCAGCAGCCGCGGCGGGACGCAAGAGACCCAGTACTTC
J gene: TRBJ2-5
D gene: NA
clone size: few
V gene: TRBV5-1

CDR3 protein: CASSDQAGDTQYF
CDR3 DNA: TGTGCCAGCAGTGACCAGGCAGGAGATACGCAGTATTTT
J gene: TRBJ2-3
D gene: NA
clone size: few
V gene: TRBV25-1

CDR3 protein: CASRKSTGGDTEAFF
CDR3 DNA: TGTGCCAGTAGAAAAAGCACAGGGGGCGACACTGAAGCTTTCTTT
J gene: TRBJ1-1
D gene: TRBD1
clone size: NA
V gene: TRBV19

CDR3 protein: CASSLARGRTEAFF
CDR3 DNA: TGTGCCAGTAGTCTGGCCAGGGGGAGGACTGAAGCTTTCTTT
J gene: TRBJ1-1
D gene: TRBD1
clone size: few
V gene: TRBV19

CDR3 protein: CASSPSPRSPLHF
CDR3 DNA: TGTGCCAGCAGCCCCTCTCCCCGGTCACCCCTCCACTTT
J gene: TRBJ1-6
D gene: NA
clone size: NA
V gene: TRBV11-2

CDR3 protein: CASSYSTGTGGYEQYF
CDR3 DNA: TGTGCCAGCAGTTACTCGACAGGGACAGGGGGCTACGAGCAGTACTTC
J gene: TRBJ2-7
D gene: TRBD1
clone size: NA
V gene: TRBV6-5